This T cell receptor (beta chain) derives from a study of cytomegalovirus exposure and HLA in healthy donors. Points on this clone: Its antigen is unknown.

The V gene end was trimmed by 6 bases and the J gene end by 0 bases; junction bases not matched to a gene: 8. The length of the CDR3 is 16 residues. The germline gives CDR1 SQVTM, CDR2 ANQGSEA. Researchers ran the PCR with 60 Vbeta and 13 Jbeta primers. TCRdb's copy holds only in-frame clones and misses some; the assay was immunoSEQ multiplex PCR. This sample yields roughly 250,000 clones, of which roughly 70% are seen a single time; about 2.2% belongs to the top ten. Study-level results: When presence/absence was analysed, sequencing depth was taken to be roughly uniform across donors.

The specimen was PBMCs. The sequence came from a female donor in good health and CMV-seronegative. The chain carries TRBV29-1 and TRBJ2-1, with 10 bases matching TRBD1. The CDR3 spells CSVPGQGSLSYNEQFF. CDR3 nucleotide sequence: TGCAGCGTGCCGGGACAGGGGAGCCTCTCCTACAATGAGCAGTTCTTC.